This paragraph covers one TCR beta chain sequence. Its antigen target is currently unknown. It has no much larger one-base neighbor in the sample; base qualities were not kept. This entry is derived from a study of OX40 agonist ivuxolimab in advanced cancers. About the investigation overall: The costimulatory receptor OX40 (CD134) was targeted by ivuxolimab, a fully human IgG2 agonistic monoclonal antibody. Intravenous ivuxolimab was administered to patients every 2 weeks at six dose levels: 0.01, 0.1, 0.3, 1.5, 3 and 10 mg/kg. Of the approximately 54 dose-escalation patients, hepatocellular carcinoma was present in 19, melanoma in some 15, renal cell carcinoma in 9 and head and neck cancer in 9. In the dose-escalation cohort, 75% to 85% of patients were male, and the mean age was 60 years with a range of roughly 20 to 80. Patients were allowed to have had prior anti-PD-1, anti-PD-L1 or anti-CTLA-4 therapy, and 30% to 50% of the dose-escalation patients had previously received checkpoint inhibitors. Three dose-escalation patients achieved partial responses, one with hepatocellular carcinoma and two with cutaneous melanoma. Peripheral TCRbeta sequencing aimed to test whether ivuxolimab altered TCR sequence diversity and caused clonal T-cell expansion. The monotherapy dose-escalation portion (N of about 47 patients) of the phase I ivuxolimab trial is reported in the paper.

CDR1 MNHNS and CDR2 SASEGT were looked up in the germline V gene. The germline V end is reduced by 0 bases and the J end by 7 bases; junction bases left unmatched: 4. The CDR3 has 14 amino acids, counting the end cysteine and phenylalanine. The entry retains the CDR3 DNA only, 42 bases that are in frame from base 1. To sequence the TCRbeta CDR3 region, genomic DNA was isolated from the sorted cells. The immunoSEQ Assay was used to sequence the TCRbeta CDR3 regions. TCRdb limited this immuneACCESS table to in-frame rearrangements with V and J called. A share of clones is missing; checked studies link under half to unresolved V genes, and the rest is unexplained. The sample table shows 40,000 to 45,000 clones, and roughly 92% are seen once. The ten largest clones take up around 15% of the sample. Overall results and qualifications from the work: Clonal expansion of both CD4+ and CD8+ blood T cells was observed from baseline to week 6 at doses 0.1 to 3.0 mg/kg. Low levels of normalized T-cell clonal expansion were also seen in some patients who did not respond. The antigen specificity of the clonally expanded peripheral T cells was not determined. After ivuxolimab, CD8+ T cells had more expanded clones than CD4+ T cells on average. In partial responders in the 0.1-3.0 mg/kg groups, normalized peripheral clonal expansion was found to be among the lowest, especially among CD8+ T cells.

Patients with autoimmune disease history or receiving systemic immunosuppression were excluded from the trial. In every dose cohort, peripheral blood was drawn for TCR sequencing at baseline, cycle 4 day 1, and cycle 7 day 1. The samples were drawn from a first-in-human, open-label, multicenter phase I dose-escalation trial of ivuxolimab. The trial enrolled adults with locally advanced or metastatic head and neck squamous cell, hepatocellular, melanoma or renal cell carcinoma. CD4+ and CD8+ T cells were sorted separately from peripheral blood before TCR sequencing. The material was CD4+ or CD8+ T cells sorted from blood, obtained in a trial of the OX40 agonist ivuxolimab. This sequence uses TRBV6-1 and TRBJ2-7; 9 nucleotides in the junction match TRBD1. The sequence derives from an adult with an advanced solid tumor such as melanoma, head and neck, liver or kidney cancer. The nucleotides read TGTGCCAGCAGTGAAGCCCTAGGACAGGGGGAGCAGTACTTC. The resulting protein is CASSEALGQGEQYF.